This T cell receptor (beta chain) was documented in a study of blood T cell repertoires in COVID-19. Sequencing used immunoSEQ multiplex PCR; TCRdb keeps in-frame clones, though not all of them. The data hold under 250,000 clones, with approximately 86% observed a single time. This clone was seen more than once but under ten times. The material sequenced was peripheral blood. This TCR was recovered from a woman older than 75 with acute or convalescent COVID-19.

DNA for the CDR3: TGTGCCAGCTCACCAGTACAGGGACCCCAAGAGACCCAGTACTTC. Translated, it gives CASSPVQGPQETQYF. The V gene is TRBV18, the J gene TRBJ2-5; TRBD1 is a possible D gene (6 bases). This CDR3 comprises 15 residues. The germline V gene has CDR1 KGHSH and CDR2 LQKENI. Trimming took 2 bases from V and 1 from J, leaving 11 bases between them.